The clone carrying this T cell receptor beta chain was detected many times. Amplification of TCR beta CDR3 regions used RNA as the template. A first-round RT-PCR of the TCR CDR3 used the HTBI primer set. TCRdb recomputed calls from the multiplex PCR reads with MiXCR, one row per CDR3 protein. The data show 550,000 to 800,000 distinct CDR3 sequences, 17% seen once. V trimming: 6 bases; J trimming: 2 bases; junction bases outside the gene matches: 16. This CDR3 has 18 residues. Germline values: CDR1 LNHDA, CDR2 SQIVND (reference sequence). This entry belongs to a study of T cells in Graves' hyperthyroidism and ophthalmopathy. Over 18 months, lack of ophthalmopathy progression marked Graves' hyperthyroidism as stable. Disease duration under 2 months; hyperthyroidism patients were aged 18 to 65. Exclusion followed for patients with uncontrolled infection, other autoimmune disease, pregnancy or lactation.

The TCR comes from a man between 50 and 59 years old with Graves' hyperthyroidism. The chain recombines TRBV19 with TRBJ2-3; 8 bases line up with TRBD1. The source material was blood. The CDR3 sequence: CASSMGNRGQEFTDTQYF. Here the CDR3 DNA reads TGTGCCAGTAGCATGGGAAACCGGGGACAGGAGTTCACAGATACGCAGTATTTT.